Sequencing of this T cell receptor beta chain was carried out in a study of T cell responses to AZD1222 COVID-19 vaccine. Study-level points and caveats: No day 14 peak samples; only post-peak repertoires were characterized. White British people made up most donors, females outnumbered males, and clonal diversity was possibly underestimated. Only a handful of AZD1222 recipients tested seropositive at baseline.

Profiled with immunoSEQ multiplex PCR; TCRdb holds only in-frame clones, not every one. The repertoire holds over 85,000 clones, with roughly 80% as singletons. This CDR3 contains 12 residues. From germline, CDR1 is SEHNR and CDR2 FQNEAQ (reference sequence). V shed 1 base and J shed 8 bases, with 8 bases lying between them. About this clone itself: Its matching antigen is unknown.

This receptor was taken from an adult who received the AZD1222 COVID-19 vaccine. The starting material was peripheral blood, obtained 28 days after the second AZD1222 dose. V gene TRBV7-9 combines with J gene TRBJ1-2; D ambiguous. This CDR3 reads CASSLDSEGYTF. DNA of the CDR3: TGTGCCAGCAGCTTAGATTCGGAGGGCTACACCTTC.